The entry below gives a single TCR beta chain sequence along with its context. The sample originates from a study of control samples from healthy donors and cancer patients. Germline assignment: CDR1 ENHRY and CDR2 SYGVKD. V was clipped by 4 bases and J by 6 bases; unmatched bases: 3. The CDR3 loop spans 14 amino acids. Repertoires were generated with immunoSEQ multiplex PCR, while TCRdb's copy carries only in-frame clones and drops some. Of over 85,000 clones in the sample, roughly 94% are singletons; the top ten hold 2% to 3%. The chain has TRBV10-3 and TRBJ1-6; 7 bases map to TRBD1. This TCR came from a woman aged 18 to 35 in good health. The source material was blood. The CDR3: CAISAGQRNSPLHF. The DNA of the CDR3 is TGTGCCATCAGTGCGGGACAGCGTAATTCACCCCTCCACTTT.